This TCR beta chain was found in a study of blood T cell repertoires in COVID-19. Whole-study context: Spain, Italy and the United States supplied samples that represented acute and convalescent COVID-19. T cells, B-cell-depleted T cells, or PBMCs provided the cDNA or gDNA that served as material.

Sequencing was performed with immunoSEQ multiplex PCR; in TCRdb, only in-frame clones are kept and a portion is missing. Counted here are 300,000 to 350,000 clones, approximately 91% occurring once; the ten biggest clones make up around 4.2%. Cohort allocation depended upon clinical history that participants reported. Up to 2 weeks before entering the study, exposed participants had met a COVID-19 case. Trimming shortened V by 0 bases and J by 5 bases, and 11 bases separated the two germline ends. Per the germline V gene, CDR1 is MNHEY and CDR2 is SVGAGI. This CDR3 comprises 15 residues. The clonotype comes from a woman aged 25-40 years who had been exposed to COVID-19. The chain combines TRBV6-5 with TRBJ1-5; D ambiguous. The sequenced sample consisted of PBMCs or T cells enriched from blood (not recorded which). In DNA, the CDR3 is TGTGCCAGCAGTTACTCGACGGAGGCGCATCAGCCCCAGCATTTT. This encodes CASSYSTEAHQPQHF.